The source of this T cell receptor beta chain is a study of T cell responses to AZD1222 COVID-19 vaccine. As concerns this clone: Its antigen is still unknown.

CDR3 length: 15 amino acids. The V and J ends lost 2 bases and 6 bases, in that order; junction bases with no gene match: 4. Germline CDR1 and CDR2: MDHEN and SYDVKM. Second-dose groups at about 4 or about 12 weeks were pooled. Generated by immunoSEQ multiplex PCR, the TCRdb table keeps only in-frame clones and is missing some. This table has about 110,000 clones, over 80% appearing once. The study's findings and limits: Increases in Spike-specific TCR breadth and depth were seen after two AZD1222 doses. Repertoires in all cases were sampled only once the peak T cell response had passed. The study identified only a handful of AZD1222 recipients as seropositive at baseline.

The sample was peripheral blood, taken 28 days after the second AZD1222 dose. The sequence came from an adult who received the AZD1222 COVID-19 vaccine. The rearrangement uses TRBV28 and TRBJ1-5; 10 bases match TRBD1. The CDR3 DNA sequence: TGTGCCAGCAGTTTAGGGGGACAGGGGAGTCAGCCCCAGCATTTT. Residues: CASSLGGQGSQPQHF.